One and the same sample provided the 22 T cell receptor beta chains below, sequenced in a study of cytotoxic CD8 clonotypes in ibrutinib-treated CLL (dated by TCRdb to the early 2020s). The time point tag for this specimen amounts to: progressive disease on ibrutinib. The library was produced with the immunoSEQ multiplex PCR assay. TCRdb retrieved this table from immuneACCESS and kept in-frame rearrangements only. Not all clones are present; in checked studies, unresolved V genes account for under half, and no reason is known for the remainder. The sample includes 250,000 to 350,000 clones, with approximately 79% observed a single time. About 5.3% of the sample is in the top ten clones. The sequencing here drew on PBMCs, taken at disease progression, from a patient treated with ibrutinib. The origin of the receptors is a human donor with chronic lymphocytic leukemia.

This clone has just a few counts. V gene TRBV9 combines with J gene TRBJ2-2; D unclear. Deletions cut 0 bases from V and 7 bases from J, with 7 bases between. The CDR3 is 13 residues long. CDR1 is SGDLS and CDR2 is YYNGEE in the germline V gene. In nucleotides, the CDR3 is TGTGCCAGCAGCGTAGCTTTTAGCGGGGAGCTGTTTTTT. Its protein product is CASSVAFSGELFF. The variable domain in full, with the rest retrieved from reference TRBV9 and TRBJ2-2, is DSGVTQTPKHLITATGQRVTLRCSPRSGDLSVYWYQQSLDQGLQFLIQYYNGEERAKGNILERFSAQQFPDLHSELNLSSLELGDSALYFCASSVAFSGELFFGEGSRLTVL.

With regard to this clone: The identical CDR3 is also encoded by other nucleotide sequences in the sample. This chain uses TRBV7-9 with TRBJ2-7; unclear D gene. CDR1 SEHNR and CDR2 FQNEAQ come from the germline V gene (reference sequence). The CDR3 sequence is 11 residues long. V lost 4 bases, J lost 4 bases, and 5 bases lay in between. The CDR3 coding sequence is TGTGCCAGCAGCTCGAGATACGAGCAGTACTTC. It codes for CASSSRYEQYF.

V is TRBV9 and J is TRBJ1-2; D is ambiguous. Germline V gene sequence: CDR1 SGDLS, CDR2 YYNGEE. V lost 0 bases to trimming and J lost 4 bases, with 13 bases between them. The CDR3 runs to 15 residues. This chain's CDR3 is CASSVGLERVYGYTF. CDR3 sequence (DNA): TGTGCCAGCAGCGTAGGGTTGGAGCGCGTCTATGGCTACACCTTC.

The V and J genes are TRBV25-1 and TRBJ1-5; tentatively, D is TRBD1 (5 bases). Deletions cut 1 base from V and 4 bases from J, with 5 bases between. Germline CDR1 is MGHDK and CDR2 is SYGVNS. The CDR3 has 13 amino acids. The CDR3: CASSEWGNQPQHF. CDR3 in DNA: TGTGCCAGCAGTGAATGGGGGAATCAGCCCCAGCATTTT.

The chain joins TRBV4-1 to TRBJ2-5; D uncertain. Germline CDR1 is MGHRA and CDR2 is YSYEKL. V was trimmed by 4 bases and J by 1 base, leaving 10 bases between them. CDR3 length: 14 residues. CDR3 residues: CASSPRDIQETQYF. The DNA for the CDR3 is TGCGCCAGCAGCCCTAGGGATATCCAAGAGACCCAGTACTTC.

The CDR3 region has the DNA TGTGCCAGCAGTTCGTTGCGGACCCAGTACTTC. Amino acid sequence: CASSSLRTQYF. The V and J genes are TRBV28 and TRBJ2-5; no reliable D call. There are 11 residues in the CDR3. Germline CDR1 reads MDHEN; CDR2 reads SYDVKM. The V end was cut by 4 bases, the J end by 7 bases, with 7 bases between.

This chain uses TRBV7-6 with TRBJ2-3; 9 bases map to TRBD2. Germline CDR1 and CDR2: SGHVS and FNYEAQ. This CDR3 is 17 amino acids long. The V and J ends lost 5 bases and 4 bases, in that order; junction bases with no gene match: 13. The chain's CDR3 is CASSPGGKREEPDTQYF. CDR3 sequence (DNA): TGTGCCAGCAGCCCCGGGGGTAAGCGGGAGGAACCAGATACGCAGTATTTT.

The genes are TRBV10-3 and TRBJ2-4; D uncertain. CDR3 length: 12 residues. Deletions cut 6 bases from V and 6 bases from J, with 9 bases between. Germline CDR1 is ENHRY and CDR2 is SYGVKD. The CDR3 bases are TGTGCCATCAGCAGGCCTGGAAACATTCAGTACTTC. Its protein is CAISRPGNIQYF.

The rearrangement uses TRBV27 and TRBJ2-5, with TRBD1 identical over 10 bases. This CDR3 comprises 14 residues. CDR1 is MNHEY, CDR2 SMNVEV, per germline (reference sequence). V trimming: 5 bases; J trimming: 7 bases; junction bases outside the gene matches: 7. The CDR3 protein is CASSNPGTGATQYF. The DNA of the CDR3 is TGTGCCAGCAGTAACCCCGGGACAGGGGCGACCCAGTACTTC.

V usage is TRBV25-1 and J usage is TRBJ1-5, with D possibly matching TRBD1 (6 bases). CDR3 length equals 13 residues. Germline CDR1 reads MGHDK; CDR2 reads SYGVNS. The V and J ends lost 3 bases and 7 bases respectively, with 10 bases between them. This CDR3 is CASSDRGGQPQHF. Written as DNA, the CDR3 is TGTGCCAGCAGTGACCGAGGGGGACAGCCCCAGCATTTT.

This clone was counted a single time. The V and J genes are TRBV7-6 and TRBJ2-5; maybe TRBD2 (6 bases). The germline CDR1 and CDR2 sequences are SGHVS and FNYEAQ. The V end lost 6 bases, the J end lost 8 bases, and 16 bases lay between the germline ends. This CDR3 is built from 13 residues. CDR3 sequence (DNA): TGTGCCAGCAGTCCCGGGGGAGGTCCTACCCAGTACTTC. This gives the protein CASSPGGGPTQYF.

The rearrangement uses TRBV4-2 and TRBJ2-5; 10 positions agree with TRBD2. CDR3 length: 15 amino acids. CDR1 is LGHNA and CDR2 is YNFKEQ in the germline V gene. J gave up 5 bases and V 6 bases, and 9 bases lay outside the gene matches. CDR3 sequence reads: CASSRAGGLRETQYF. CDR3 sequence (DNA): TGTGCCAGCAGTCGAGCGGGGGGGCTGAGGGAGACCCAGTACTTC.

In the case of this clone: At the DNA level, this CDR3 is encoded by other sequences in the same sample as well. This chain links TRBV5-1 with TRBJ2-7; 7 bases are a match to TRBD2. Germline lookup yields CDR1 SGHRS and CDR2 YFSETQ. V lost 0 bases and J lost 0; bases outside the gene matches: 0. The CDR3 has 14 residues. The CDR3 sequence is CASSLGGSSYEQYF. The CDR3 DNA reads TGCGCCAGCAGCTTGGGCGGGAGCTCCTACGAGCAGTACTTC.

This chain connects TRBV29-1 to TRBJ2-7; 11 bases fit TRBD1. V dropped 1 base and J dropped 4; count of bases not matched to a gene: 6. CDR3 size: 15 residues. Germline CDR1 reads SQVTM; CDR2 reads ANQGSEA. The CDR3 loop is CSVEAQDRGLYEQYF. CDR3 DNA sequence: TGCAGCGTTGAAGCCCAGGACAGGGGGCTTTACGAGCAGTACTTC.

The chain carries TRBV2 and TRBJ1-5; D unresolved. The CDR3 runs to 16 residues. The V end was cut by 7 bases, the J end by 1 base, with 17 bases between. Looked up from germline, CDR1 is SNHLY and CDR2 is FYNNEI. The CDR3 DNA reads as TGTGCCAGCACCCAAGTGGGCTTCTGGAGCAATCAGCCCCAGCATTTT. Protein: CASTQVGFWSNQPQHF.

The CDR3 loop reads CASRRAIGTDTQYF. The CDR3 bases are TGCGCCAGCAGAAGAGCGATTGGCACAGATACGCAGTATTTT. V usage is TRBV5-1 and J usage is TRBJ2-3; no clear D. The germline gives CDR1 SGHRS, CDR2 YFSETQ. Trimming cost V 5 bases and J 1 base, with 11 bases left between them. The CDR3 is 14 amino acids.

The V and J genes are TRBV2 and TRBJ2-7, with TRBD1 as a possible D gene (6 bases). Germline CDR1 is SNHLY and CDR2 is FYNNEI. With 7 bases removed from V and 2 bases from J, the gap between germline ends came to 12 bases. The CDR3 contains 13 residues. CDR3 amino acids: CASNGRGTYEQYF. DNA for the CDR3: TGTGCCAGCAACGGCAGGGGAACCTACGAGCAGTACTTC.

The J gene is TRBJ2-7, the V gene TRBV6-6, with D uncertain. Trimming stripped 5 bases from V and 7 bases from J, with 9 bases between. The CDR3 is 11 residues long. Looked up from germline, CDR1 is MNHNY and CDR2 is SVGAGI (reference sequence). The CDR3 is CASSNNPEQYF. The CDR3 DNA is TGTGCCAGCAGTAACAATCCAGAGCAGTACTTC.

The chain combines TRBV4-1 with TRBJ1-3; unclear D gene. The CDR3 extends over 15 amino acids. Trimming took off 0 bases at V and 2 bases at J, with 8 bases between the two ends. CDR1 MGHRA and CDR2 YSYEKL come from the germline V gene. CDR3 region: CASSQEGSPGNTIYF. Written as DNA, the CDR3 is TGCGCCAGCAGCCAAGAAGGGAGCCCTGGAAACACCATATATTTT.

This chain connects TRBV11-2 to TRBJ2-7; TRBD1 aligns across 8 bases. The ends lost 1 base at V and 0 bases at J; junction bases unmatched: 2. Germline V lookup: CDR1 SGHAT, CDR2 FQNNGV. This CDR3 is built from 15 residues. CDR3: CASSLAGGGSYEQYF. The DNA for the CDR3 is TGTGCCAGCAGCTTAGCAGGGGGCGGCTCCTACGAGCAGTACTTC.

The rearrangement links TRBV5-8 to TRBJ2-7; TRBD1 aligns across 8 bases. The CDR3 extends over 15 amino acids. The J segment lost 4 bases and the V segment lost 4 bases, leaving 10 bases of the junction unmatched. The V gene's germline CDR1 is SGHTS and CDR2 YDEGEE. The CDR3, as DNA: TGTGCCAGCAGCACCAGACAGGGGTGGTCGTACGAGCAGTACTTC. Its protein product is CASSTRQGWSYEQYF. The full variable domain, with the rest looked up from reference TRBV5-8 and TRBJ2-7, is EAGVTQSPTHLIKTRGQQATLRCSPISGHTSVYWYQQALGLGLQFLLWYDEGEERNRGNFPPRFSGRQFPNYSSELNVNALELEDSALYLCASSTRQGWSYEQYFGPGTRLTVT.

In DNA form, the CDR3 reads TGTGCCAGCAGCCCTCGACTAGAAAGGTCCCAGTACTTC. As protein: CASSPRLERSQYF. V gene TRBV7-2 combines with J gene TRBJ2-5; tentatively, D is TRBD2 (6 bases). Germline V gene lookup returns CDR1 SGHTA and CDR2 FQGNSA. Deletions cut 5 bases from V and 9 bases from J, with 16 bases between. This CDR3 is 13 amino acids long.